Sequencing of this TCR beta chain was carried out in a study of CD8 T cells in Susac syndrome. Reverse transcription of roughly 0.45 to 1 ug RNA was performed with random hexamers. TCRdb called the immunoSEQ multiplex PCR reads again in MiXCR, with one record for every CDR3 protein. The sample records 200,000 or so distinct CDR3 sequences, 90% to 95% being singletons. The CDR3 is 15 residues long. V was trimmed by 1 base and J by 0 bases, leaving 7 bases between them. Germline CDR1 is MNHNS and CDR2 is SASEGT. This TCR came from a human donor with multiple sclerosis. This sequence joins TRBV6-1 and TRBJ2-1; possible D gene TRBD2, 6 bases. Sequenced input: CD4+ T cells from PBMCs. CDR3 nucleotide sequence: TGTGCCAGCAGTGAAGACGGGAGCTCCTACAATGAGCAGTTCTTC. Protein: CASSEDGSSYNEQFF.